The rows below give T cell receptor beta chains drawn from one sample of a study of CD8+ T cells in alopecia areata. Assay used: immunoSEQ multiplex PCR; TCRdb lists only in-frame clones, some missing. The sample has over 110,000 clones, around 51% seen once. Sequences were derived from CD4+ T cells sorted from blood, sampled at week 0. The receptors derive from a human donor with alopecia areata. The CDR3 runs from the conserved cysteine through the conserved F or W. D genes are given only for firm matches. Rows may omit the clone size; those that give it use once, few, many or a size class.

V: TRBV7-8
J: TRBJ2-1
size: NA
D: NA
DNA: TGTGCCAGCAGCTTAGGCTCCGGGACACAGTACAATGAGCAGTTCTTC
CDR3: CASSLGSGTQYNEQFF

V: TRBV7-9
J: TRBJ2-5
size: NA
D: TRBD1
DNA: TGTGCCAGCAGCTGGGACAGCCCGGTTCAGACCCAGTACTTC
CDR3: CASSWDSPVQTQYF

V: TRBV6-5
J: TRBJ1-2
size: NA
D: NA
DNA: TGTGCCAGCAGGCGGAACAGGGACTATGGCTACACCTTC
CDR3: CASRRNRDYGYTF

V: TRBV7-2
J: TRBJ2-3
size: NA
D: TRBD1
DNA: TGTGCCAGCAGCTTTAGAGGACAGGGTAGCACAGATACGCAGTATTTT
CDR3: CASSFRGQGSTDTQYF

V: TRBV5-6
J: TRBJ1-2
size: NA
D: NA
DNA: TGTGCCAGCAGGGACGGGCCAATTAACTATGGCTACACCTTC
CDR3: CASRDGPINYGYTF

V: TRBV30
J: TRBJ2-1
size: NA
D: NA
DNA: TGTGCCTGGAGTGTGGGCCACAACAATGAGCAGTTCTTC
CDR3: CAWSVGHNNEQFF

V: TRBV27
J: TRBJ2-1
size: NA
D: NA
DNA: TGTGCCAGCAGTTTACAGGGGAATGAGCAGTTCTTC
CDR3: CASSLQGNEQFF

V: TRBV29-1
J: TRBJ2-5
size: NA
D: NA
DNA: TGCAGCGCCGAGCCTGACGGCCAAGAGACCCAGTACTTC
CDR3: CSAEPDGQETQYF

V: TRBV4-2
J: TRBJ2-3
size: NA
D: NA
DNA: TGTGCCAGCAGCCAAGATCGGCGGGTCACAGATACGCAGTATTTT
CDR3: CASSQDRRVTDTQYF

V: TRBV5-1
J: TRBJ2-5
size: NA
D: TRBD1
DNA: TGCGCCAGCAGCCTGGGACAGGAGGTGGAGACCCAGTACTTC
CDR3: CASSLGQEVETQYF

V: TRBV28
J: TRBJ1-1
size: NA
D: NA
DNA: TGTGCCACTACCCCGGGAGGGCGTGAAGCTTTCTTT
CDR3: CATTPGGREAFF

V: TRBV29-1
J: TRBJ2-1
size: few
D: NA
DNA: TGCAGCGCCTCTGGGAGTCTGAGCTCCTACAATGAGCAGTTCTTC
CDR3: CSASGSLSSYNEQFF

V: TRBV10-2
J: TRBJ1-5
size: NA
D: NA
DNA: TGCGCCACTATGGACACATCTTATCAGCCCCAGCATTTT
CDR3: CATMDTSYQPQHF

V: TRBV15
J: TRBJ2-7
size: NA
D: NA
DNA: TGTGCCACCAGCAGGGAGGGAGCCGGGGAGCAGTACTTC
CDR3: CATSREGAGEQYF

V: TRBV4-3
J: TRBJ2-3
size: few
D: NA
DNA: TGCGCCAGCAGCACCCAAATGACTGGCACAGATACGCAGTATTTT
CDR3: CASSTQMTGTDTQYF

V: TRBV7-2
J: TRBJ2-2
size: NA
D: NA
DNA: TGTGCCAGCAGCCCGAGGGACATTCCCACCGGGGAGCTGTTTTTT
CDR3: CASSPRDIPTGELFF

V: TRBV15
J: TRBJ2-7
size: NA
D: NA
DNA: TGTGCCACCAGCAAAAACAGCCTTGGGCAGTACTTC
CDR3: CATSKNSLGQYF

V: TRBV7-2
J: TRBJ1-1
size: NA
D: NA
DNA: TGTGCCAGCAGCTCTAAGAAGGGCACTGAAGCTTTCTTT
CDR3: CASSSKKGTEAFF

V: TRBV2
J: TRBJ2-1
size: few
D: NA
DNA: TGTGCCAGCAAGGGGGCAGGGGGGAGTGAGCAGTTCTTC
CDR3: CASKGAGGSEQFF

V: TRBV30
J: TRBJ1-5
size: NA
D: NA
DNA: TGTGCCTGGAGTGTTCGGGTAAGCAATCAGCCCCAGCATTTT
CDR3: CAWSVRVSNQPQHF

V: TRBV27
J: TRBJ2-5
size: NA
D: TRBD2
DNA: TGTGCCAGCAGTCCTATTAGCGGGAGGGCTGAAGAGACCCAGTACTTC
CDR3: CASSPISGRAEETQYF

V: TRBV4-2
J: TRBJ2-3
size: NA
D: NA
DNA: TGTGCCAGCAGCCAAGACGGGGACCCTAGCACAGATACGCAGTATTTT
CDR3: CASSQDGDPSTDTQYF

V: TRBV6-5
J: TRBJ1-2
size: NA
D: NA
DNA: TGTGCCAGCAGCCCAGCGAGGGTTCATAGTCTAGGCTACACCTTC
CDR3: CASSPARVHSLGYTF

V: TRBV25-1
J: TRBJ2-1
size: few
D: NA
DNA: TGTGCCAGCAGTGATCATGGGCTATTCCAGTTCTTC
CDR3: CASSDHGLFQFF

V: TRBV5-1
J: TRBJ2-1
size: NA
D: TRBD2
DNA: TGCGCCAGCAGCTGGGGGGGACTCCCACTGAGCTCCTACAATGAGCAGTTCTTC
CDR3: CASSWGGLPLSSYNEQFF

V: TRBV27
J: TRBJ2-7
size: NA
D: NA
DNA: TGTGCCAGCAGTCCATCGACCCTCTACGAGCAGTACTTC
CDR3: CASSPSTLYEQYF

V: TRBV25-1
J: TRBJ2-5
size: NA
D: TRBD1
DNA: TGTGCCAGCAGTGAATTAAACACCGCAGGGGGCCCGTGGGAGACCCAGTACTTC
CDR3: CASSELNTAGGPWETQYF

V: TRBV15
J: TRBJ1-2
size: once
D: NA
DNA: TGTGCCACCAGCAGAGCAAGGGAGGATCGGGGCTACACCTTC
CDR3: CATSRAREDRGYTF

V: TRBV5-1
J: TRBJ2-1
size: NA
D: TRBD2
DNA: TGCGCCAGCAGCTCTAGCGGCCCCCTCGGGGATGAGCAGTTCTTC
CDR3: CASSSSGPLGDEQFF

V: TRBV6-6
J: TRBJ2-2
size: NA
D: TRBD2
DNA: TGTGCCAGCAGAACCCTTTTAGCGGGAGACACCGGGGAGCTGTTTTTT
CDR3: CASRTLLAGDTGELFF

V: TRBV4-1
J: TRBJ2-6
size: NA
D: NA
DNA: TGCGCCAGCAGCCAAGGTGCCGTCGGTGGGGCCAACGTCCTGACTTTC
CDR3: CASSQGAVGGANVLTF

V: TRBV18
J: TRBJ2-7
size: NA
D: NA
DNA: TGTGCCAGCTCACCACCGGGGGGCCCCTACGAGCAGTACTTC
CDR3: CASSPPGGPYEQYF

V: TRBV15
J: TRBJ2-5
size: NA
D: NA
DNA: TGTGCCACCAGCCCCCGGCTAGCGCAAGAGACCCAGTACTTC
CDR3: CATSPRLAQETQYF

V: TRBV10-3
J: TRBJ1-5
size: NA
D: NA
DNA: TGTGCCATCAGTGAGTCAACCAATCAGCCCCAGCATTTT
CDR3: CAISESTNQPQHF

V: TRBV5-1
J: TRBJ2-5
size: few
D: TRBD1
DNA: TGCGCCAGCAGACGGGACAGCCAAGAGACCCAGTACTTC
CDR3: CASRRDSQETQYF

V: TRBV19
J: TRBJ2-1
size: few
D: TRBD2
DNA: TGTGCCAGTAGTACCGCGGGAGGCTTATCCAATGAGCAGTTCTTC
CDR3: CASSTAGGLSNEQFF

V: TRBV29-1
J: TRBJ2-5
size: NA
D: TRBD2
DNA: TGCAGCGTTGAAGAGGTAGCGGGAGGCCGTCAGACCCAGTACTTC
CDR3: CSVEEVAGGRQTQYF

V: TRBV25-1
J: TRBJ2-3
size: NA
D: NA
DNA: TGTGCCAGCAAGCTGGGACACTATACAGATACGCAGTATTTT
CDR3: CASKLGHYTDTQYF

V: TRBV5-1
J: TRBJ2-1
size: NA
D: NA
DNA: TGCGCCAGCAGCTTGGAACTTTTACTAACCTACAATGAGCAGTTCTTC
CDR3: CASSLELLLTYNEQFF

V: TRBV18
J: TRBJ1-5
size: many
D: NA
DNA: TGTGCCAGCTCAAAGCGAGACCAGCCCCAGCATTTT
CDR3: CASSKRDQPQHF

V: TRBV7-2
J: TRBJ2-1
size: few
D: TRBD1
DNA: TGTGCCAGCAGCTTGTGGGCGACAGGGGGGCACAATGAGCAGTTCTTC
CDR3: CASSLWATGGHNEQFF

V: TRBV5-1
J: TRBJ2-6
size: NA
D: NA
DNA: TGCGCCAGCAGCTTGGCCGGTAGCCTCGGGGCCAACGTCCTGACTTTC
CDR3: CASSLAGSLGANVLTF

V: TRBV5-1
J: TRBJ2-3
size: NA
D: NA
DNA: TGCGCCAGCAGCCCTGGGGGGAGTCGGGCAGATACGCAGTATTTT
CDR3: CASSPGGSRADTQYF

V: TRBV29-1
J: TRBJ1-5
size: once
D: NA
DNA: TGCAGCGTTGCCGGGAATAGCAATCAGCCCCAGCATTTT
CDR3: CSVAGNSNQPQHF

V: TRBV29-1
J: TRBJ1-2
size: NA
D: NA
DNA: TGCAGCGTTGAAGTGAGATCGCAGGGTGGTAACTATGGCTACACCTTC
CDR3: CSVEVRSQGGNYGYTF

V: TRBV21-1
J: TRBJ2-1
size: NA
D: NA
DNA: TGTGCCAGTACATCGGGCGGGGCAGCCAATGAGCAGTTCTTC
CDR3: CASTSGGAANEQFF

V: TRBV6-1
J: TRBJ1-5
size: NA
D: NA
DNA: TGTGCCAGCACCGAGGCCAGGGTACGCAATCAGCCCCAGCATTTT
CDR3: CASTEARVRNQPQHF

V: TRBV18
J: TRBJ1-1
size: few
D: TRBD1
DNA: TGTGCCAGCTCACTTAACTTACCGGGACAGAGTGAAGCTTTCTTT
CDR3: CASSLNLPGQSEAFF

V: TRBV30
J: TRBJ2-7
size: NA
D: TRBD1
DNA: TGTGCCTGGACTCGACAGGGTCAATACGAGCAGTACTTC
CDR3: CAWTRQGQYEQYF

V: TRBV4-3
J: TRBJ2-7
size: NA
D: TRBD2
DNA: TGCGCCAGCAGCCAAGACTTTGCGGGAGTTTCCTACGAGCAGTACTTC
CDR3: CASSQDFAGVSYEQYF

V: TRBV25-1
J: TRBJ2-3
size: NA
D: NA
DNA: TGTGCCAGCAGTGTCGGGGGGCTCGGTACTACGCAGTATTTT
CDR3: CASSVGGLGTTQYF

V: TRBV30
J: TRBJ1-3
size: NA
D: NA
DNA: TGTGCCTGGAGACCAAGCGGCAGCTTAGGAAACACCATATATTTT
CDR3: CAWRPSGSLGNTIYF

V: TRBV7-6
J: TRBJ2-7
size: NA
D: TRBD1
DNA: TGTGCCAGCAGCTCACTTCCGGGACAGGGTTACGAGCAGTACTTC
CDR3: CASSSLPGQGYEQYF

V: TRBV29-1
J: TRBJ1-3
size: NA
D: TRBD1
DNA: TGCAGCGTGGACAGGGAGGACAACACCATATATTTT
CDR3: CSVDREDNTIYF

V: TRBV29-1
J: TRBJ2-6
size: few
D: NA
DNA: TGCAGCGTGACCGAAGGGTACCGTTCTGGGGCCAACGTCCTGACTTTC
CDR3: CSVTEGYRSGANVLTF

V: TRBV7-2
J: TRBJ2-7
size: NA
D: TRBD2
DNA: TGTGCCAGCAGCCCCCCACCGGGAGGGCAGTACTTC
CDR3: CASSPPPGGQYF

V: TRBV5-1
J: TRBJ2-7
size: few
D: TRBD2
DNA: TGCGCCAGCAGCGCGGGGGGGAGCGGACTCTACGAGCAGTACTTC
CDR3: CASSAGGSGLYEQYF

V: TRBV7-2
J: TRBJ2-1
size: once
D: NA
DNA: TGTGCCAGCAGTTTAGGGGCCGCAGGGAATGAGCAGTTCTTC
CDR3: CASSLGAAGNEQFF

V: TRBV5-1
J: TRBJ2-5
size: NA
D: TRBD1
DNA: TGCGCCAGCAGCTTGGGGGACAGGGGACGTCAAGAGACCCAGTACTTC
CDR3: CASSLGDRGRQETQYF